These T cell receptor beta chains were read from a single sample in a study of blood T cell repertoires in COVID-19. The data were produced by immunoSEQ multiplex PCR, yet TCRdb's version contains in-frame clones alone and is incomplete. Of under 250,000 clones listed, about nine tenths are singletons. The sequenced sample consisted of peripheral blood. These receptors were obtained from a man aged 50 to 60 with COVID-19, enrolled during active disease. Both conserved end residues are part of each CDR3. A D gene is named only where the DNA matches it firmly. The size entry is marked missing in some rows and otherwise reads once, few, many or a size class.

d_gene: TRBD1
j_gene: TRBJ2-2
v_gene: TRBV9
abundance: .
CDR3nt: TGTGCCAGCAGCGCCCGACCGGGACAGAGGGGCGCGAACACCGGGGAGCTGTTTTTT
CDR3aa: CASSARPGQRGANTGELFF

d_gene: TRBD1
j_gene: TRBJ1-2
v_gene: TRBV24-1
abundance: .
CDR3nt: TGTGCCACCACGGGACAGATCTATGGCTACACCTTC
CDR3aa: CATTGQIYGYTF

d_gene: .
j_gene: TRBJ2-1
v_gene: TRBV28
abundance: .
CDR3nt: TGTGCCAGCGCATTACACCGGGACACCGGACAGTTCTTC
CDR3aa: CASALHRDTGQFF

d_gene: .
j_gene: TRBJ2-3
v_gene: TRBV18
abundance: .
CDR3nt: TGTGCCAGCTCACCATTACAGGAAGTATGGGCAGATACGCAGTATTTT
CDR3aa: CASSPLQEVWADTQYF

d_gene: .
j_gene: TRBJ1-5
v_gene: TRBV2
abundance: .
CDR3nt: TGTGCCAGCACTATAGGAGGGGTTGGTCTGCCCCAGCATTTT
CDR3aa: CASTIGGVGLPQHF

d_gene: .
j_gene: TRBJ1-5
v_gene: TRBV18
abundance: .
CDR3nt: TGTGCCAGCTCCCCGGGGGAGAATCAGCCCCAGCATTTT
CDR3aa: CASSPGENQPQHF

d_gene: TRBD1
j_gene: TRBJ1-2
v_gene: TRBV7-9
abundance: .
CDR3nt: TGTGCCAGCAGCTTAGTCCCCCCCTCTCGGGGACAGAACTATGGCTACACCTTC
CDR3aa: CASSLVPPSRGQNYGYTF

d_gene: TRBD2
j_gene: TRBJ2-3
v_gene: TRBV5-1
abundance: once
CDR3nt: TGCGCCAGCAGCTTGGCCGCTAGCGGGGGGGTCACAGATACGCAGTATTTT
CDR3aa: CASSLAASGGVTDTQYF

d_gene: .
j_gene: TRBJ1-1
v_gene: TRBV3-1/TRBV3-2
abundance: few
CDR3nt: TGTGCCAGCCGAACAGGGTCCAACACTGAAGCTTTCTTT
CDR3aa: CASRTGSNTEAFF

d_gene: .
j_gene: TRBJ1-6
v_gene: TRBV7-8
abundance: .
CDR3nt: TGTGCCAGCAGCTTAGTGCCCCCCCGGCGGGGGTTGAATTCACCCCTCCACTTT
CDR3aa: CASSLVPPRRGLNSPLHF

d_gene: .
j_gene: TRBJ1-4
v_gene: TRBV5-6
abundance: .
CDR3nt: TGTGCCAGCGGCCGGGGTGGAACTAATGAAAAACTGTTTTTT
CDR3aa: CASGRGGTNEKLFF

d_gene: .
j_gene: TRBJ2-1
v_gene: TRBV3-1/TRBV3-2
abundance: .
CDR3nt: TGTGCCAGCAGCACCAGAGGTTGGGGGGTCAATGAGCAGTTCTTC
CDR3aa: CASSTRGWGVNEQFF

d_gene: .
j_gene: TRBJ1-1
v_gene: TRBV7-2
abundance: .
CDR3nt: TGTGCCAGCAGCTCCCAGGGAAACACTGAAGCTTTCTTT
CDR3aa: CASSSQGNTEAFF

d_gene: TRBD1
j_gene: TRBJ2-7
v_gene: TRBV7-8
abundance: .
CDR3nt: TGTGCCAGCAGCTTCCCAAGCGCCGGGACAGGGGGGAGTGAGCAGTACTTC
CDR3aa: CASSFPSAGTGGSEQYF

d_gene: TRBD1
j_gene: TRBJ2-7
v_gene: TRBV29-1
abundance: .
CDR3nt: TGCAGCGTTAAAAAGCCCTCGACAGGGAACTACGAGCAGTACTTC
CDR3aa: CSVKKPSTGNYEQYF

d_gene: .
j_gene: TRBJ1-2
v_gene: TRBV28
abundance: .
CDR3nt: TGTGCCAGCAGTCCCCCGGGGAAAAGCTATGGCTACACCTTC
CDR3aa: CASSPPGKSYGYTF

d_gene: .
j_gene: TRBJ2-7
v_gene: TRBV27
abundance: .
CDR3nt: TGTGCCAGCAGTGCCCCGACTAGTTTGGGCAGCTACGAGCAGTACTTC
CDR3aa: CASSAPTSLGSYEQYF

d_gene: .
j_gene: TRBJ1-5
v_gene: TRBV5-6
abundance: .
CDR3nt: TGTGCCAGCAGCTTGTTCAGGGGCGGGTTCAATCAGCCCCAGCATTTT
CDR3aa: CASSLFRGGFNQPQHF

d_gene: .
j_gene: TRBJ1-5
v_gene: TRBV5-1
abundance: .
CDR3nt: TGCGCCAGCAGCTTGAGTGGTGCAGGGAATCAGCCCCAGCATTTT
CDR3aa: CASSLSGAGNQPQHF

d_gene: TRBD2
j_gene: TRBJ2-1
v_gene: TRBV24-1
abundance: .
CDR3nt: TGTGCCACCAGTAATAGCGGGGGGGCTGGAAATGAGCAGTTCTTC
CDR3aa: CATSNSGGAGNEQFF

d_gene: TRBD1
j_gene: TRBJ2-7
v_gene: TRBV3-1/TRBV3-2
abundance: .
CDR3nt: TGTGCCAGCAGCAAGCGACAGGGCCTTAGCTCCTACGAGCAGTACTTC
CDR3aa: CASSKRQGLSSYEQYF

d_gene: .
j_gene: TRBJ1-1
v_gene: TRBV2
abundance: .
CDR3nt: TGTGCCAGCATCTTGGTGCCGAGAGGTGAAGCTTTCTTT
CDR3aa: CASILVPRGEAFF

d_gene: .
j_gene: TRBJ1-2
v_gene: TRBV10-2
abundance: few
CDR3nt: TGCGCCAGCAGAAAGACAGGTGAAGTCGATGGCTACACCTTC
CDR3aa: CASRKTGEVDGYTF

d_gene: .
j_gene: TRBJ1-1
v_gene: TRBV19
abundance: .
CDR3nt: TGTGCCACCGAAAGTCGGGAGAACACTGAAGCTTTCTTT
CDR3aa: CATESRENTEAFF

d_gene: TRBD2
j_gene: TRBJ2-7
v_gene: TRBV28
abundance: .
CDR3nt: TGTGCCAGCAGCCCCGAGGGAGGGGTACTTGAGCAGTACTTC
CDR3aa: CASSPEGGVLEQYF

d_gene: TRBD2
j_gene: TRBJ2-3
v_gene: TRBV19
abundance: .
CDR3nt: TGTGCCAGTAGTGACCCCAAGCGGGAGGCGGGAGATACGCAGTATTTT
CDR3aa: CASSDPKREAGDTQYF

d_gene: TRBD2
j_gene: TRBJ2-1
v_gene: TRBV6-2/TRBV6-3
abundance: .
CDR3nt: TGTGCCAGCAGTTACGTCGGCGGGGGGGCCTACAATGAGCAGTTCTTC
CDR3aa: CASSYVGGGAYNEQFF

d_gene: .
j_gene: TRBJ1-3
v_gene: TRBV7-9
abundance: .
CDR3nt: TGTGCCAGCAGCGGAGCTCCGGGTTGGAACACCATATATTTT
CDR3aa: CASSGAPGWNTIYF

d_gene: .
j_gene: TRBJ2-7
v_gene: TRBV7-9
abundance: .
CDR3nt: TGTGCCAGCAGCTCCCCTGGGCCCTTAGTCGAGCAGTACTTC
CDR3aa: CASSSPGPLVEQYF